This T cell receptor (beta chain) appears in the sequencing data of a study of shared clonotypes between healthy human individuals. V dropped 1 base and J dropped 2 bases, with 12 bases sitting between them. Germline V lookup: CDR1 KGHSH, CDR2 LQKENI. The CDR3 sequence is 15 residues long. Running of the assay took place at deep level. Here immunoSEQ multiplex PCR was the method, and the copy in TCRdb shows in-frame clones only, minus some. The table includes around 1.6 million clones, approximately 98% detected once. Whole-study results and caveats: There were few donors, and this limited the genetic and exposure-history diversity represented. Non-shared clonotypes showed lower generation probabilities than clonotypes common to all four donors. In general, naive subsets displayed greater estimated richness than memory subsets did.

In the case of this clone: Its antigen remains unknown.

This chain joins TRBV18 and TRBJ2-7; the D gene is possibly TRBD1 (6 bases). This TCR was sampled from a man aged 25-45 years in good health. Sequenced: naive CD4+ T cells sorted from blood. Subset noted: CD45RA+ positively selected. The CDR3: CASSPLRDMTYEQYF. CDR3 sequence (DNA): TGTGCCAGCTCACCACTCCGGGACATGACCTACGAGCAGTACTTC.